This entry lists 16 T cell receptor beta chains sequenced from one sample in a study of glioma-infiltrating T cells. Amplification of TCR alpha and beta CDR3 regions from RNA used iRepertoire nested multiplex PCR. One entry per CDR3 protein results from TCRdb running MiXCR on the multiplex PCR reads. The repertoire includes fewer than 500,000 distinct CDR3 sequences, 41% of them detected once, and about 11% sits in the top ten. Sequenced material: glioma tissue, nonneoplastic brain tissue, or PBMCs (not recorded which). These TCRs come from a human donor with low-grade glioma or glioblastoma, undergoing nonglioma brain surgery, or in good health (not recorded which).

This clonotype came up a few times. V and J are TRBV7-9 and TRBJ1-2; D uncertain. This CDR3 contains 14 residues. The germline V gene has CDR1 SEHNR and CDR2 FQNEAQ (reference sequence). V lost 4 bases, J lost 4 bases, and 13 bases lay in between. CDR3 sequence (DNA): TGTGCCAGCAGCTCCCCCCCGCCAGTCTATGGCTACACCTTC. Its translation is CASSSPPPVYGYTF.

This clonotype has just a few counts. The CDR3 bases are TGTGCCACCAGCGCCGGGGGTCGGAATGAGCAGTTCTTC. As protein: CATSAGGRNEQFF. V gene TRBV24-1 combines with J gene TRBJ2-1, with D tentatively TRBD2 (6 bases). The CDR3 runs to 13 residues. V lost 7 bases and J 7 bases, leaving 13 bases between the germline ends. Germline V gene sequence: CDR1 KGHDR, CDR2 SFDVKD.

A note on this clonotype: A much larger clone sits a single nucleotide away, making a read error possible. The chain combines TRBV6-1 with TRBJ2-3; a weak D match, TRBD1 (5 bases). The CDR3 loop spans 17 amino acids. The V gene's germline CDR1 is MNHNS and CDR2 SASEGT. The chain's CDR3 is CASSAFVGREDTDTRYF. CDR3 DNA: TGTGCCAGCAGTGCCTTCGTTGGCAGGGAAGACACAGATACGCGGTATTTT.

This clonotype was seen ten or more times. This chain connects TRBV6-2 or TRBV6-3 to TRBJ1-5; D unresolved. CDR1 and CDR2 (germline): MNHEY, SVGEGT. V lost 6 bases and J lost 3, with 15 bases in between. CDR3 size: 15 residues. This CDR3 is CASSPRRDHNQPQHF. The CDR3 DNA is TGTGCCAGCAGCCCCAGGAGAGATCACAATCAGCCCCAGCATTTT.

Comments on this clonotype: A much bigger clone sits one base away, suggesting this may be a read error. The V call is TRBV6-2 or TRBV6-3, the J call TRBJ2-7; D is unclear. V gave up 2 bases and J gave up 7 bases, with 21 bases separating them. Germline lookup yields CDR1 MNHEY and CDR2 SVGEGT. This CDR3 region has 16 residues. The CDR3 region has the DNA TGTGCCAGCAGTTACACCTTGCTACCTGCCAACAATGAGCAGTACTTC. Amino acid sequence: CASSYTLLPANNEQYF.

The V gene is TRBV20-1, the J gene TRBJ2-7; no firm D call. Germline lookup yields CDR1 DFQATT and CDR2 SNEGSKA (reference sequence). This CDR3 spans 13 amino acids. Trimming left V 2 bases short and J 6 bases short, with 14 bases between. Written as DNA, the CDR3 is TGCAGTGCTAGAAACACGCTAATTCTCGAGCAGTACTTC. Translating gives CSARNTLILEQYF.

The chain couples TRBV19 to TRBJ2-1; no firm D call. Per the germline V gene, CDR1 is LNHDA and CDR2 is SQIVND (reference sequence). The CDR3 is 13 amino acids. V was trimmed by 3 bases and J by 8 bases, leaving 11 bases between them. The CDR3 reads CASSIDLTDEQFF. The CDR3 DNA sequence: TGTGCCAGTAGTATTGACCTGACTGATGAGCAGTTCTTC.

The rearrangement joins TRBV7-2 to TRBJ2-3, with 12 nucleotides matching TRBD2. J gave up 3 bases and V 0 bases, and 4 bases lay outside the gene matches. There are 17 residues in the CDR3. The germline gives CDR1 SGHTA, CDR2 FQGNSA. CDR3 DNA sequence: TGTGCCAGCAGCTTAGCGCTACTAGCGGGAGGAACAGATACGCAGTATTTT. It yields the protein CASSLALLAGGTDTQYF.

This clonotype was observed at least ten times. This chain joins TRBV6-1 and TRBJ2-7; D might be TRBD2 (5 bases). The CDR3 contains 12 residues. Trimming took off 6 bases at V and 5 bases at J, with 11 bases between the two ends. The germline gives CDR1 MNHNS, CDR2 SASEGT. CDR3 in DNA: TGTGCCAGCAGCGACACCGGGAACGAGCAGTACTTC. It codes for CASSDTGNEQYF.

The chain couples TRBV19 to TRBJ2-1; 14 nucleotides line up with TRBD2. Germline values: CDR1 LNHDA, CDR2 SQIVND (reference sequence). The CDR3 consists of 14 residues. V trimming: 9 bases; J trimming: 7 bases; junction bases outside the gene matches: 5. In DNA form, the CDR3 reads TGTGCCAGCCAGACTAGCGGGAGGGCAAATGAGCAGTTCTTC. Translated: CASQTSGRANEQFF.

This clonotype was recorded a few times. The chain employs TRBV7-2 and TRBJ1-3; unclear D gene. Germline lookup yields CDR1 SGHTA and CDR2 FQGNSA. The V gene lost 0 bases and the J gene lost 7 bases, with 7 bases spanning the gap. The CDR3 contains 13 residues. CDR3 DNA sequence: TGTGCCAGCAGCTTAGCATCAATTAACACCATATATTTT. Residues: CASSLASINTIYF. The variable domain in full, completed from reference TRBV7-2 and TRBJ1-3, reads GAGVSQSPSNKVTEKGKDVELRCDPISGHTALYWYRQSLGQGLEFLIYFQGNSAPDKSGLPSDRFSAERTGGSVSTLTIQRTQQEDSAVYLCASSLASINTIYFGEGSWLTVV.

At least ten counts were recorded for this clonotype. The chain employs TRBV28 and TRBJ1-1; D remains ambiguous. The CDR3 is 12 residues long. V shed 1 base and J shed 3 bases, with 3 bases lying between them. Germline loops: CDR1 MDHEN, CDR2 SYDVKM. The CDR3 coding sequence is TGTGCCAGCAGTTTATTCGACACTGAAGCTTTCTTT. Protein product: CASSLFDTEAFF.

About this clonotype: A read error is possible here, since a much larger clone lies one base away. This chain uses TRBV27 with TRBJ2-7, with 8 bases fitting TRBD2. Germline V CDR1 and CDR2: MNHEY, SMNVEV (reference sequence). After removal of 10 bases from V and 0 bases from J, the junction contained 5 bases not matched to a gene. The CDR3 contains 13 residues. The CDR3: CATRTSNSYEQYF. The CDR3 DNA reads TGTGCCACCAGGACTAGCAACTCCTACGAGCAGTACTTC.

The chain employs TRBV7-9 and TRBJ1-1; D unresolved. V was clipped by 3 bases and J by 8 bases, with 10 bases between them. The CDR3 has 12 residues. Germline lookup yields CDR1 SEHNR and CDR2 FQNEAQ (reference sequence). CDR3 sequence: CASSLTRIEAFF. Written as DNA, the CDR3 is TGTGCCAGCAGCTTGACACGGATCGAAGCTTTCTTT. The entire variable domain, with the rest obtained from reference TRBV7-9 and TRBJ1-1, is as follows: DTGVSQNPRHKITKRGQNVTFRCDPISEHNRLYWYRQTLGQGPEFLTYFQNEAQLEKSRLLSDRFSAERPKGSFSTLEIQRTEQGDSAMYLCASSLTRIEAFFGQGTRLTVV.

This chain links TRBV19 with TRBJ1-5, with a possible D match to TRBD1 (5 bases). Trimming pared 5 bases from V and 4 bases from J, leaving 9 bases between. From germline, CDR1 is LNHDA and CDR2 SQIVND (reference sequence). CDR3 length equals 13 residues. CDR3 DNA sequence: TGTGCCAGTAGTGGGGGACGGAATCAGCCCCAGCATTTT. As protein: CASSGGRNQPQHF.

The V call is TRBV24-1, the J call TRBJ2-5; no definite D call. Germline CDR1 reads KGHDR; CDR2 reads SFDVKD. Trimming took off 5 bases at V and 4 bases at J, with 7 bases between the two ends. The CDR3 extends over 12 amino acids. The CDR3 here is CATSASTETQYF. The CDR3 nucleotides are TGTGCCACCAGTGCTTCTACAGAGACCCAGTACTTC.